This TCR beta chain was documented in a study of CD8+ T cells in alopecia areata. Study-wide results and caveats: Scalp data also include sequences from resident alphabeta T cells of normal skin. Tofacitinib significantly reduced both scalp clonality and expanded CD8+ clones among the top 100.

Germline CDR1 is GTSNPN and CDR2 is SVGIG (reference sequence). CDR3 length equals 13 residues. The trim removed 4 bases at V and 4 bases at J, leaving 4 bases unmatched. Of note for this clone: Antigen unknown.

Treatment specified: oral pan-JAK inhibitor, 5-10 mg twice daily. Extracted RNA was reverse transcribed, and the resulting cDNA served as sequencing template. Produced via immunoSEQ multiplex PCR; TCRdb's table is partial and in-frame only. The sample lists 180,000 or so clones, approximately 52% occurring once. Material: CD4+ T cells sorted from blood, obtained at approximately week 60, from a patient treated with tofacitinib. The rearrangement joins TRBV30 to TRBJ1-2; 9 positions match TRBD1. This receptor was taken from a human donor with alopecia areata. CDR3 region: CAWKQGAIYGYTF. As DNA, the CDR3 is TGTGCCTGGAAACAGGGGGCGATCTATGGCTACACCTTC.